What follows are 29 T cell receptor beta chains derived from one specimen sequenced in a study of CD8 T cells in ankylosing spondylitis (dated by TCRdb to 2016 to 2017). The library was produced with 5' RACE. The reads were generated on an Illumina HiSeq 2500. Starting from the raw public reads, TCRdb applied fastp trimming at Q25, assembled clones with MiXCR and retained in-frame beta chains. Rows are unified per CDR3 protein, each entry keeping the most common DNA and genes. The sample table holds about 200,000 distinct CDR3 sequences, of which roughly 25% were seen once. The ten largest make up 6.6% of the sample. The specimen was blood, either unsorted or a sorted T cell fraction (not recorded which). The receptor set was obtained from a male donor with ankylosing spondylitis or in good health (not recorded which).

This clonotype appeared many times. The V gene is TRBV28, the J gene TRBJ1-1, with 11 bases that match TRBD1. The CDR3 is made up of 14 amino acids. V lost 6 bases to trimming and J lost 7 bases; unmatched junction nucleotides: 7. Germline V gene sequence: CDR1 MDHEN, CDR2 SYDVKM. CDR3 region: CASSLPGQGVEAFF. CDR3 DNA: TGTGCCAGCAGCCTACCGGGACAGGGGGTTGAAGCTTTCTTT.

The chain employs TRBV25-1 and TRBJ2-3, with 8 bases fitting TRBD2. Germline V gene data show CDR1 as MGHDK and CDR2 as SYGVNS. V trimming: 5 bases; J trimming: 4 bases; junction bases outside the gene matches: 5. The CDR3 totals 14 residues. The DNA of the CDR3 is TGTGCCAGCAGTTTCGCGGGAGGTTCAGATACGCAGTATTTT. Its protein is CASSFAGGSDTQYF.

The gene calls are TRBV2 and TRBJ2-7; possible D gene TRBD1, 6 bases. Germline assignment: CDR1 SNHLY and CDR2 FYNNEI. The CDR3 totals 15 residues. Deletions cut 6 bases from V and 10 bases from J, with 25 bases between. In DNA form, the CDR3 reads TGTGCCAGCAGAGAGCACGGACAGACCCGTATCGTTCAGTACTTC. Its protein is CASREHGQTRIVQYF.

This clonotype came up a few times. This rearrangement joins TRBV3-1 to TRBJ2-1; 9 bases match TRBD2. CDR3 length: 14 residues. CDR1 and CDR2 from the germline V gene are LGHDT and YNNKEL (reference sequence). Germline trimming cut 4 bases from V and 7 bases from J; bases unmatched to any gene: 5. CDR3 coding DNA: TGTGCCAGCAGCCTGACTAGCGGTTGGAATGAGCAGTTCTTC. Translation gives CASSLTSGWNEQFF.

The V gene is TRBV18, the J gene TRBJ2-1; 8 bases are a match to TRBD2. Germline values: CDR1 KGHSH, CDR2 LQKENI. J lost 14 bases, V lost 3 bases, and 15 bases had no gene match. This CDR3 spans 15 amino acids. The CDR3 loop is CASSPTGGRFGSEFF. As DNA, the CDR3 is TGTGCCAGCTCACCCACGGGCGGGAGGTTTGGCAGTGAGTTCTTC.

For this clonotype: One end of the junction fails to match germline, which may point to a read error. The rearrangement joins TRBV12-3 or TRBV12-4 to TRBJ1-1; 8 bases are a match to TRBD1. This CDR3 comprises 14 residues. This CDR3 is CASREQGVNTEAFF. CDR3 coding DNA: TGTGCCAGCAGGGAACAGGGGGTGAACACTGAAGCCTTCTTT.

The rearrangement joins TRBV5-1 to TRBJ1-5; TRBD1 matches at 9 bases. Germline values: CDR1 SGHRS, CDR2 YFSETQ. The length of the CDR3 is 15 residues. With V trimmed by 0 bases and J by 9 bases, 7 bases remained unmatched. For the CDR3, the DNA is TGCGCCAGCAGCTTGGAGGGGACAGGGATGTTGCCCCAGCATTTT. Protein product: CASSLEGTGMLPQHF.

This clonotype was detected many times. This chain joins TRBV4-1 and TRBJ2-7, with no clear D. V gave up 0 bases and J gave up 5 bases, with 8 bases separating them. This CDR3 comprises 13 residues. The germline V gene has CDR1 MGHRA and CDR2 YSYEKL. CDR3 protein: CASSQELRDEQYF. The CDR3 DNA is TGCGCCAGCAGCCAAGAACTTCGGGACGAGCAGTACTTC.

This clonotype came up many times. The V gene is TRBV10-1, the J gene TRBJ1-1, with D possibly being TRBD1 (6 bases). Germline-derived CDR1 and CDR2 are WNHNN and SYGVQD (reference sequence). V lost 7 bases, J lost 10 bases, and 16 bases lay in between. CDR3 size: 12 residues. The CDR3 bases are TGCGCCAGCACAACCGATACAGGGCGAGCTTTCTTT. It codes for CASTTDTGRAFF.

The chain carries TRBV5-6 and TRBJ1-6; D not certain. Trimming took 2 bases from V and 4 from J, leaving 7 bases between them. In germline, CDR1 is SGHDT, CDR2 YYEEEE. The CDR3 runs 14 residues. CDR3 sequence reads: CASSFGIYNSPLHF. Here the CDR3 DNA reads TGTGCCAGCAGCTTCGGGATATATAATTCACCCCTCCACTTT.

This clonotype has more than one count but fewer than ten. The chain recombines TRBV7-2 with TRBJ1-4, with 7 bases matching TRBD1. The CDR3 contains 15 residues. V trimming: 8 bases; J trimming: 0 bases; junction bases outside the gene matches: 6. Germline assignment: CDR1 SGHTA and CDR2 FQGNSA. The CDR3 here is CASALDRATNEKLFF. The CDR3 nucleotides are TGTGCCAGCGCGCTCGACAGGGCAACTAATGAAAAACTGTTTTTT.

The V and J genes are TRBV6-1 and TRBJ2-6; D unresolved. Per the germline V gene, CDR1 is MNHNS and CDR2 is SASEGT. The CDR3 has 13 amino acids. Trimming stripped 6 bases from V and 4 bases from J, with 7 bases between. The CDR3 DNA sequence: TGTGCCAGCAGCGGGCGGGGGGCCAACGTCCTGACTTTC. Translation: CASSGRGANVLTF.

This clonotype is medium-sized within its sample. This rearrangement joins TRBV18 to TRBJ1-2; 7 bases are shared with TRBD1. Per germline, CDR1 KGHSH and CDR2 LQKENI. The trim removed 5 bases at V and 3 bases at J, leaving 3 bases unmatched. The CDR3 loop spans 13 amino acids. The CDR3 sequence is CASSSGQDYGYTF. The CDR3 region has the DNA TGTGCCAGCTCATCCGGACAGGACTATGGCTACACCTTC.

The V gene is TRBV4-2, the J gene TRBJ2-2, with D perhaps matching TRBD2 (5 bases). The CDR3 is 15 amino acids. V lost 2 bases to trimming and J lost 3 bases, with 10 bases between them. The germline gives CDR1 LGHNA, CDR2 YNFKEQ. The CDR3 spells CASSQSSVDTGELFF. The DNA of the CDR3 is TGTGCCAGCAGCCAAAGTAGCGTTGACACCGGGGAGCTGTTTTTT.

The sample holds a few counts of this clonotype. CDR3 coding DNA: TGCAGTGCTCGCGAGGGGACTAGAGTAGTATTCTTC. Translated: CSAREGTRVVFF. The genes are TRBV20-1 and TRBJ2-1, with 8 bases aligning to TRBD2. This CDR3 region has 12 residues. Looked up from germline, CDR1 is DFQATT and CDR2 is SNEGSKA (reference sequence). The V gene end was trimmed by 5 bases and the J gene end by 16 bases; junction bases not matched to a gene: 13.

Many counts were recorded for this clonotype. The chain has TRBV20-1 and TRBJ2-5; 10 bases agree with TRBD2. Germline V CDR1 and CDR2: DFQATT, SNEGSKA (reference sequence). V was pared by 6 bases and J by 1 base, with 8 bases of the junction left unmatched. The CDR3 totals 15 residues. CDR3 nucleotides: TGCAGTGCCCCTATGACTAGCGGGTTCCAAGAGACCCAGTACTTC. Its protein is CSAPMTSGFQETQYF.

The chain has TRBV7-2 and TRBJ2-3; D is perhaps TRBD1 or TRBD2 (5 bases each). Germline V lookup: CDR1 SGHTA, CDR2 FQGNSA. Trimming took 1 base from V and 3 from J, leaving 8 bases between them. CDR3 size: 14 residues. The DNA of the CDR3 is TGTGCCAGCAGCTTAGAGGGACGGACAGATACGCAGTATTTT. As protein: CASSLEGRTDTQYF.

About this clonotype itself: It may be a read error: a sequence one base away is much more abundant. The CDR3 DNA reads TGCGCCAGCAGCCGCGGTCCCGGGACAGGGGAGATTCAGGGCTACTCCTTC. This translates into CASSRGPGTGEIQGYSF. The V call is TRBV5-1, the J call TRBJ1-2; 10 positions agree with TRBD1. The germline gives CDR1 SGHRS, CDR2 YFSETQ. The CDR3 has 17 residues.

The chain is built from TRBV6-2 or TRBV6-3 and TRBJ2-1; 7 bases line up with TRBD1. Germline CDR1 MNHEY, CDR2 SVGEGT. The CDR3 has 15 residues. With V trimmed by 6 bases and J by 3 bases, 8 bases remained unmatched. The CDR3 DNA reads TGTGCCAGCAGCCGGCCGGGACAGCTCTACAATGAGCAGTTCTTC. Its translation is CASSRPGQLYNEQFF.

Many counts were recorded for this clonotype. This chain connects TRBV5-1 to TRBJ1-2; 8 bases line up with TRBD1. This CDR3 has 13 amino acids. CDR1 and CDR2 (germline): SGHRS, YFSETQ. After removal of 5 bases from V and 7 bases from J, the junction contained 7 bases not matched to a gene. The CDR3 nucleotides are TGCGCCAGCAGGCGCGGACAGGGTACTGGCTACACCTTC. It encodes CASRRGQGTGYTF.

The J gene is TRBJ2-2, the V gene TRBV12-3 or TRBV12-4; 7 bases line up with TRBD1. Germline trimming cut 3 bases from V and 0 bases from J; bases unmatched to any gene: 4. The CDR3 runs 16 residues. The CDR3 sequence: CASSFGQGANTGELFF. CDR3 nucleotide sequence: TGTGCCAGCAGTTTCGGTCAGGGGGCGAACACCGGGGAGCTGTTTTTT.

In this sample, this clonotype turned up a few times. CDR3 nucleotides: TGCAGTGCTAGATCAAAGAGGTGGGACGAGCAGTACTTC. Its protein product is CSARSKRWDEQYF. This chain uses TRBV20-1 with TRBJ2-7; D ambiguous. The CDR3 is 13 amino acids. Germline V gene lookup returns CDR1 DFQATT and CDR2 SNEGSKA (reference sequence). Between the trimmed V and J ends, which lost 2 bases and 5 bases, there was a span of 13 bases.

The table lists this clonotype with many counts. The genes are TRBV12-3 or TRBV12-4 and TRBJ2-5, with TRBD1 matching 9 bases. The CDR3 loop spans 15 amino acids. V was pared by 5 bases and J by 4 bases, with 8 bases of the junction left unmatched. CDR3 sequence (DNA): TGTGCCAGCAGTCCGAACAGGGGGCCCCGAGAGACCCAGTACTTC. This translates into CASSPNRGPRETQYF.

This clonotype was found a few times. The chain uses TRBV12-3 or TRBV12-4 and TRBJ2-5, with 7 bases that match TRBD2. This CDR3 is built from 13 residues. The J segment lost 5 bases and the V segment lost 8 bases, leaving 8 bases of the junction unmatched. CDR3 in amino acids: CASWVAGVETQYF. In DNA form, the CDR3 reads TGTGCCAGCTGGGTTGCGGGGGTTGAGACCCAGTACTTC.

This clonotype has at least ten counts. The chain is built from TRBV11-2 and TRBJ2-3; TRBD2 matches 8 bases. The CDR3 length is 16 residues. V dropped 4 bases and J dropped 4; count of bases not matched to a gene: 10. The germline V gene encodes CDR1 SGHAT and CDR2 FQNNGV. The CDR3 sequence: CASSSTSGSASDTQYF. The CDR3 nucleotides are TGTGCCAGCAGCTCCACAAGCGGGAGCGCCTCAGATACGCAGTATTTT.

This clonotype was seen a few times. The gene calls are TRBV6-1 and TRBJ2-3; TRBD1 might be the D (6 bases). V lost 7 bases and J lost 1, with 21 bases in between. The CDR3 has 17 residues. CDR1 and CDR2 (germline): MNHNS, SASEGT. CDR3 nucleotide sequence: TGTGCCAGCACCCCGAGGGGGATAGCACAGGGCACAGATACGCAGTATTTT. It is translated as CASTPRGIAQGTDTQYF.

As for this clonotype: This clone may be a read error of a much larger clone one base away. The J gene is TRBJ2-1, the V gene TRBV7-2, with D unclear. Germline lookup yields CDR1 SGHTA and CDR2 FQGNSA. The CDR3 length is 12 residues. The CDR3 DNA follows: TGTCCCAGCAGCTTTTCCACGGTTGAGCAGTTCTTC. It translates to CPSSFSTVEQFF.

This clonotype came up once. This chain links TRBV11-2 with TRBJ2-1, with TRBD2 identical over 8 bases. The CDR3 length is 16 residues. The trim removed 3 bases at V and 7 bases at J, leaving 11 bases unmatched. Per the germline V gene, CDR1 is SGHAT and CDR2 is FQNNGV. CDR3 residues: CASSLALGLGTNEQFF. The DNA of the CDR3 is TGTGCCAGCAGCTTGGCCCTGGGACTAGGGACGAATGAGCAGTTCTTC.

The V gene is TRBV10-3, the J gene TRBJ2-7, with 7 bases matching TRBD2. This CDR3 is built from 14 residues. Trimming took 8 bases from V and 3 from J; bases not matched to a gene: 10. Looked up from germline, CDR1 is ENHRY and CDR2 is SYGVKD. The CDR3 nucleotides are TGTGCCATCCGAAGGGCTAGCGGCAACTACGAGCAGTACTTC. Translating gives CAIRRASGNYEQYF.